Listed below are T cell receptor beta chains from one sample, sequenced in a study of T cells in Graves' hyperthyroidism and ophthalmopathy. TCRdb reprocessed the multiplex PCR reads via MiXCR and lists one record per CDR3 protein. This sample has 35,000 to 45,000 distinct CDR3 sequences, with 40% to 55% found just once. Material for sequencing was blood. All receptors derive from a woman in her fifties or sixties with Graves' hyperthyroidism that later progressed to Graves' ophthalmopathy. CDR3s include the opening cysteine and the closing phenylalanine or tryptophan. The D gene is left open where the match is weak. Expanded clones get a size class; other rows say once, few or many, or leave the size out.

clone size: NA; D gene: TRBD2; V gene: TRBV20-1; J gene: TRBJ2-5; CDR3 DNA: TGCAGTGCTATGTTGACTAGCGGGAGGGAGACCCAGTACTTC; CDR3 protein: CSAMLTSGRETQYF
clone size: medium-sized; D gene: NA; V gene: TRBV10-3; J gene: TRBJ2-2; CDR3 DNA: TGTGCCATCAGACCCGGGACGACCGGGGAGCTGTTTTTT; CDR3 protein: CAIRPGTTGELFF
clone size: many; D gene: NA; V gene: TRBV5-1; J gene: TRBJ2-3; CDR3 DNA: TGCGCCTCAGCAGCCGGTCTCCGAGTCACAGATACGCAGTATTTT; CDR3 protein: CASAAGLRVTDTQYF
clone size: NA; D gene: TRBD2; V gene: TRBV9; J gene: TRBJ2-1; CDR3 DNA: TGTGCCAGCAGCGTAGTGGGACTAGCGTCATCGGATGAGCAGTTCTTC; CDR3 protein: CASSVVGLASSDEQFF
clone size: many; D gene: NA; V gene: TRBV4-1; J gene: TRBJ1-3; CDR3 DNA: TGCGCCAGCAGCCAAGTTCAAGGCTCTGGAAACACCATATATTTT; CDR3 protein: CASSQVQGSGNTIYF
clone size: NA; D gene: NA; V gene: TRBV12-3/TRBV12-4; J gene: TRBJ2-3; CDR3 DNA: TGTGTCAGCAGCCCAAGGGGACCTAGCACAGATACGCGGTATTTT; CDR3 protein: CVSSPRGPSTDTRYF
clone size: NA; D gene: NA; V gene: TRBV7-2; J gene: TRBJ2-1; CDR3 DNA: TGTGCCAGCAGCCCCGGCTCAGGGCCGTACGTGCAGTTCTTC; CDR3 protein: CASSPGSGPYVQFF
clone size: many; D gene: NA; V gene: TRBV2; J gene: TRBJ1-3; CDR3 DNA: TGTGCCAGCAGTGAGCGTGGTTCTGGAAACACCATATATTTT; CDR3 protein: CASSERGSGNTIYF
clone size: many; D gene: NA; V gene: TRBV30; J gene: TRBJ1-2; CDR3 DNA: TGTGCCTGGGACCCGGAGGCCACCTATGGCTACACCTTC; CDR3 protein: CAWDPEATYGYTF
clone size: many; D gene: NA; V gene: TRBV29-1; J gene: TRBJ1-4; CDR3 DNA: TGCAGCGTTGAATTTGCCCCCGAAGAAAAACTGTTTTTT; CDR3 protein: CSVEFAPEEKLFF
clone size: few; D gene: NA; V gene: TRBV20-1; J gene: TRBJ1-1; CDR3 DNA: TGCAGTGCCTCGTCCCCGGACACGGAAGCTTTCTTT; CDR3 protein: CSASSPDTEAFF
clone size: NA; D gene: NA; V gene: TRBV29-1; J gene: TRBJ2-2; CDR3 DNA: TGCAGCGTTGGACAGGGCGGGAGTAGTGCCGGGGAGCTGTTTTTT; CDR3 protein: CSVGQGGSSAGELFF
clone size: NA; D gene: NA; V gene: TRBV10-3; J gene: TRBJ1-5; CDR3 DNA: TGTGCCATCAGCGGACAGACTTTAGGAGGCAATCAGCCCCAGCATTTT; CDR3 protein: CAISGQTLGGNQPQHF
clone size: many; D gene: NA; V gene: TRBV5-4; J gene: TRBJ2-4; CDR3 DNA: TGTGCCAGCAGCCCCCATATAGACGCAAACATTCAGTACTTC; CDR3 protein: CASSPHIDANIQYF
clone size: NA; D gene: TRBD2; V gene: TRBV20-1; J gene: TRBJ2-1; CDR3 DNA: TGCAGTGCTAGACTAGCGGGAGGATCGATCTACAATGAGCAGTTCTTC; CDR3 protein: CSARLAGGSIYNEQFF
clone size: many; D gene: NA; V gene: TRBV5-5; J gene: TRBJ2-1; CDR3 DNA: TGTGCCAGCAGCTCCGTCCCTGGCGCCCGCTCCTACAATGAGCAGTTCTTC; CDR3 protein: CASSSVPGARSYNEQFF
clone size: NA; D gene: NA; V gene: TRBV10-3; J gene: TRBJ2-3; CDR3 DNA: TGTGCATGCAGAGACCTTCTAGCGAAAACAGATACGCAGTATTTT; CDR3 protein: CACRDLLAKTDTQYF
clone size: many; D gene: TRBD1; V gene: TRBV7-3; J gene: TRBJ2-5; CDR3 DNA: TGTGCCAGCAGCTTAGGGACAGGGGGGAGGGAGACCCAGTACTTC; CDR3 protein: CASSLGTGGRETQYF
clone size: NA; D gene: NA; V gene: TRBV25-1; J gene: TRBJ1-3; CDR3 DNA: TGTGCCAGCAGTGAAGGCCCTGGGAGGCTGTGCTCTGGAAACACCATATATTTT; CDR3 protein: CASSEGPGRLCSGNTIYF
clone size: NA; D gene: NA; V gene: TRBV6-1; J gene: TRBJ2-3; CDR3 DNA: TGTGCCAGCATTGAAGCGCAGGTAGAGTACACAGATACGCAGTATTTT; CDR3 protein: CASIEAQVEYTDTQYF
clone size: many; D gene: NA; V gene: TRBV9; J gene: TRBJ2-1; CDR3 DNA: TGTGCCAGCACCCTCCAGGCGGGTAGCTCCTACAATGAGCAGTTCTTC; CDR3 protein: CASTLQAGSSYNEQFF
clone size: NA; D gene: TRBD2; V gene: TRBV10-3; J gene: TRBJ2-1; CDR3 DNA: TGTGCCATCAGTGAGTCAGGACTAGCGGGGAATGAGCAGTTCTTC; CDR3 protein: CAISESGLAGNEQFF
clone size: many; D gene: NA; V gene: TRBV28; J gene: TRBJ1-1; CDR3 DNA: TGTGCCACCCGGGACATGAACACTGAAGCTTTCTTT; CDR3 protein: CATRDMNTEAFF
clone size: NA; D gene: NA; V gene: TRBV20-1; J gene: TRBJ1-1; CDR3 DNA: TGCAGTGCTTCACAGCCCAGCGGGGGCACTGAAGCTTTCTTT; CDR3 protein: CSASQPSGGTEAFF
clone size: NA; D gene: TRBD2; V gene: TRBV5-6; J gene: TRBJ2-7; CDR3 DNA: TGTGCCAGCAGCTCTCTAGCGGGAGGTTACGAGCAGTACTTC; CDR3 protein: CASSSLAGGYEQYF
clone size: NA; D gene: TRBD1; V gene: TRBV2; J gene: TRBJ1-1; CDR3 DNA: TGTGCCAGGAGGGGGACAGCGAACACTGAAGCTTTCTTT; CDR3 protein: CARRGTANTEAFF
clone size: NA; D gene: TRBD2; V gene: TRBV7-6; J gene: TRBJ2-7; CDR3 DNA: TGTGCCAGCAGCTTAGAAGCCAGCGGGGCAGGTCGGGAGCAGTACTTC; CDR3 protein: CASSLEASGAGREQYF
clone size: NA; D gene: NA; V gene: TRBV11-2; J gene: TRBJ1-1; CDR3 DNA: TGTGCCAGCAGCTTAAACAGCCTAGGAGCTTTCTTT; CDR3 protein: CASSLNSLGAFF
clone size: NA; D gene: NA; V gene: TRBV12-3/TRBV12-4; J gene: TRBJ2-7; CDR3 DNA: TGCGCCAGCAGTCCATCCCGGGACAACAAGCAGCACTTC; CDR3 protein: CASSPSRDNKQHF
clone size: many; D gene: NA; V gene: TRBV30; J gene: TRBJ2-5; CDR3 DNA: TGTGCCTGGAGTCTGGGGGAAGGAGAGACCCAGTACTTC; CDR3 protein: CAWSLGEGETQYF
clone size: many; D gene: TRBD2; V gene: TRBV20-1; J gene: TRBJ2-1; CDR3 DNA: TGCAGTGCTTCCGGGGGAGGGAGGGCCTCCTACAATGAGCAGTTCTTC; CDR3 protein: CSASGGGRASYNEQFF
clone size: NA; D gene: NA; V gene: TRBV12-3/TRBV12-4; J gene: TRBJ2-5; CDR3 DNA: TGTGCCAGCAGGCGCCAGGGAGGGACCCAGTACTTC; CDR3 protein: CASRRQGGTQYF